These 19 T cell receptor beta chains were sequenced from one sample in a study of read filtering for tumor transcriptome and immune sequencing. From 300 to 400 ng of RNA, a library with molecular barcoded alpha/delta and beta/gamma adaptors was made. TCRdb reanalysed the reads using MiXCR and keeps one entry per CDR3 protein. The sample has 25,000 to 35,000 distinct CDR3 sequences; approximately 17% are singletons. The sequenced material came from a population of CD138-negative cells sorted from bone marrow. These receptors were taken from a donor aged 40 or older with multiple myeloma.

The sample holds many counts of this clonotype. The CDR3 loop reads CASSLSAASGAGEQYF. The DNA for the CDR3 is TGCGCCAGCAGCTTGAGCGCCGCTAGCGGGGCTGGCGAGCAGTACTTC. This chain uses TRBV5-1 with TRBJ2-7, with 9 nucleotides matching TRBD2. The CDR3 has 16 amino acids. After removal of 1 base from V and 6 bases from J, the junction contained 11 bases not matched to a gene. Germline V CDR1 and CDR2: SGHRS, YFSETQ.

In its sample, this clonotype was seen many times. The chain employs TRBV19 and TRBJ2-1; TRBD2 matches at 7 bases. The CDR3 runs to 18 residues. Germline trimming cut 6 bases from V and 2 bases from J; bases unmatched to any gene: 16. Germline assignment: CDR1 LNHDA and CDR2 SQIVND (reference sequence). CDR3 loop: CASSLSGLRSSPYNEQFF. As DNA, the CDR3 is TGTGCCAGTAGCCTTAGCGGGCTCCGATCGAGCCCCTACAATGAGCAGTTCTTC.

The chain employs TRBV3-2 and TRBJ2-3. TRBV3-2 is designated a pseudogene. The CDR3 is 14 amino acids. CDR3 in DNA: TGTGCCAGCAGCCATGAGCCAGGCACAGATACGCAGTATTTT. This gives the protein CASSHEPGTDTQYF.

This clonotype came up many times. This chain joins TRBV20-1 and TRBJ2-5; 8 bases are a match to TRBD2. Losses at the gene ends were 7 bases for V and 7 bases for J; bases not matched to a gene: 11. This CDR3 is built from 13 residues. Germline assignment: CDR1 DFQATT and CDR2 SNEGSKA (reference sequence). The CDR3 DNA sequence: TGCAGTGTGAACGGGGGGGGGGTCGGGACCCAGTACTTC. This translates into CSVNGGGVGTQYF.

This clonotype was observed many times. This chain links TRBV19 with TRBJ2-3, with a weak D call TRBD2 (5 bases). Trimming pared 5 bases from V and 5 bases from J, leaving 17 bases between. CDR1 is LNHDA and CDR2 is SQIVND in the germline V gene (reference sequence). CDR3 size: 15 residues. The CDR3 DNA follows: TGTGCCAGTAGTCCCCTTCGAGGGTTGGGAGATACGCAGTATTTT. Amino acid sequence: CASSPLRGLGDTQYF.

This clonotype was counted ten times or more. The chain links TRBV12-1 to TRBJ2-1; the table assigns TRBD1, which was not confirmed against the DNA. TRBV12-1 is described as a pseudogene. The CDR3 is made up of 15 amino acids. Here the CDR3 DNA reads TGTGCCAGCAGCTCCCGCGTAAAAGGGGGCTATGAGCAGTTCTTC. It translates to CASSSRVKGGYEQFF.

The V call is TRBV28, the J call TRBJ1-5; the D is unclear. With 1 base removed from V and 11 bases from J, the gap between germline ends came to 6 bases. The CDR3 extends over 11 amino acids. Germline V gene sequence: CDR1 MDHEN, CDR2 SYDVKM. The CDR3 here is CASSLSRTQHF. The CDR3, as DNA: TGTGCCAGCAGTTTATCGAGAACCCAGCATTTT.

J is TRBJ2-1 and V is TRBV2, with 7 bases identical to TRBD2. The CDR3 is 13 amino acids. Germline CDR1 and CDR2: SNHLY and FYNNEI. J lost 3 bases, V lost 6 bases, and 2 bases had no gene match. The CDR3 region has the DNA TGTGCCAGCAGGGCGGGGGTCTACAATGAGCAGTTCTTC. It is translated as CASRAGVYNEQFF.

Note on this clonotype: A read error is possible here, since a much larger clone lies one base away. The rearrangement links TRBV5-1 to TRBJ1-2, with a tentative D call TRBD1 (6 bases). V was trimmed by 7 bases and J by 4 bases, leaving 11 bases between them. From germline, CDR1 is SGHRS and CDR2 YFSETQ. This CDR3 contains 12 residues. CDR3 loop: CASGIQGYGYTF. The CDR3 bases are TGCGCCAGCGGCATACAGGGCTATGGCTACACCTTC.

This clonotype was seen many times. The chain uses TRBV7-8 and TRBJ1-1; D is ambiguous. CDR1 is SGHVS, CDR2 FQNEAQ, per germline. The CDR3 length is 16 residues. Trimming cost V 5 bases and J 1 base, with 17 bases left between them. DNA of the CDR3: TGTGCCAGCAGCCCATCTGGGCGTCCTAGGAACACTGAAGCTTTCTTT. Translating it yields CASSPSGRPRNTEAFF. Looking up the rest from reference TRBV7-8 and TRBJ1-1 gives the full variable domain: GAGVSQSPRYKVAKRGQDVALRCDPISGHVSLFWYQQALGQGPEFLTYFQNEAQLDKSGLPSDRFFAERPEGSVSTLKIQRTQQEDSAVYLCASSPSGRPRNTEAFFGQGTRLTVV.

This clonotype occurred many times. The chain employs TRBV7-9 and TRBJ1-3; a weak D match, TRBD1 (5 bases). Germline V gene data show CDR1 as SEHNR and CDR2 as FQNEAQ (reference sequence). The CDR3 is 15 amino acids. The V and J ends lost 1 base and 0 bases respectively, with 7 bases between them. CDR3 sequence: CASSLGGSSGNTIYF. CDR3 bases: TGTGCCAGCAGCTTAGGGGGGAGCTCTGGAAACACCATATATTTT.

The CDR3 reads CASSYRQLAQETQYF. Here the CDR3 DNA reads TGTGCCAGCAGTTACAGACAGCTTGCTCAAGAGACCCAGTACTTC. The V gene is TRBV6-2 or TRBV6-3, the J gene TRBJ2-5; a possible D gene is TRBD1 (5 bases). This CDR3 region has 15 residues. Germline CDR1 is MNHEY and CDR2 is SVGEGT. The ends were cut back, 2 bases at V and 2 bases at J, with 12 bases in the middle.

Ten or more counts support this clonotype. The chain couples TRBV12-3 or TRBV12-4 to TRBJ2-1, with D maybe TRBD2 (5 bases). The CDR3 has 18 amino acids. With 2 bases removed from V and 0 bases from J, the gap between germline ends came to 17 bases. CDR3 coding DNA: TGTGCCAGCAGTTTAAACATACGATGGAGGTCCTCCTACAATGAGCAGTTCTTC. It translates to CASSLNIRWRSSYNEQFF.

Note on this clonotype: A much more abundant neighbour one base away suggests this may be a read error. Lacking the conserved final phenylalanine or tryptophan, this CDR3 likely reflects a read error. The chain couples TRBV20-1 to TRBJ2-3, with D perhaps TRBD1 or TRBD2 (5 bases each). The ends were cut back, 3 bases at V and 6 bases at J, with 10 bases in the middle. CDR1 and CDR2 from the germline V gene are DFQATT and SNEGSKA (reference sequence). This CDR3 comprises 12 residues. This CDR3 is CSASIWGDTQYL. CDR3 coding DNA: TGCAGTGCTAGTATATGGGGGGATACGCAGTATTTG.

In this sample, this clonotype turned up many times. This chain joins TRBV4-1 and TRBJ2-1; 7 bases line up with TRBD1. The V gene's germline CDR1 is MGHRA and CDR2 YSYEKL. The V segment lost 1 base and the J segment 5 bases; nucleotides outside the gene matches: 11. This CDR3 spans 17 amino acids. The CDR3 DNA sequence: TGCGCCAGCAGCCAAGTACTCAAGGGGGCTGGGCACAATGAGCAGTTCTTC. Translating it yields CASSQVLKGAGHNEQFF.

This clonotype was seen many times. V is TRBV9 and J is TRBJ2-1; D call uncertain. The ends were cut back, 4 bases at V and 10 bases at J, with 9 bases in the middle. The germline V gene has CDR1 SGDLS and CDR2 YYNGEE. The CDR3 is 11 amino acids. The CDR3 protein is CASSSQGEQFF. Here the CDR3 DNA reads TGTGCCAGCAGCTCCCAAGGGGAGCAGTTCTTC.

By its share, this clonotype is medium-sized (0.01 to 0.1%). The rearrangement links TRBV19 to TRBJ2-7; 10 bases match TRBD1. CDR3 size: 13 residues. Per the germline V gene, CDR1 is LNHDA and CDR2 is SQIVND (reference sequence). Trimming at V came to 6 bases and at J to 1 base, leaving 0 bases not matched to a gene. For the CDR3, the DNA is TGTGCCAGTAGGGACAGGGGGTCCTACGAGCAGTACTTC. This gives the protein CASRDRGSYEQYF.

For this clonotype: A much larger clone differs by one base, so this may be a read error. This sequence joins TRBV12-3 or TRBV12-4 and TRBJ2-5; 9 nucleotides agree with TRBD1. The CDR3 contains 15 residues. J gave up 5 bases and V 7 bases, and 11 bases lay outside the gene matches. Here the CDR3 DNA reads TGTGCCAGCACCAAGGGGACAGGGATGGGTGAGACCCAGTACTTC. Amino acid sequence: CASTKGTGMGETQYF.

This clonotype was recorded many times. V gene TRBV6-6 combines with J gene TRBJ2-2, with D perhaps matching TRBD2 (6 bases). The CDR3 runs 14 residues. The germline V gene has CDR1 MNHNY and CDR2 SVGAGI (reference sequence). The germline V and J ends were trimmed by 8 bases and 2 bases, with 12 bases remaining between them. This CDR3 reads CASRGAINTGELFF. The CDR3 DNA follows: TGTGCCAGCCGCGGGGCTATAAACACCGGGGAGCTGTTTTTT.